Presented here are 14 T cell receptor beta chains from one specimen sequenced in a study of blood T cells in healthy people across ages. Alongside a J-beta primer mix, a sample-barcoded 5' primer served in a second PCR lasting about 7 to 12 cycles. TCRdb itself ran the 5' RACE reads through MiXCR, one entry per CDR3 protein. This sample has 780,000 or so distinct CDR3 sequences, with 56% found just once. Material: blood. These receptors came from a man aged 40-50 years in good health.

The chain has TRBV14 and TRBJ1-1; D may be TRBD1 (5 bases). This CDR3 is built from 14 residues. V gave up 0 bases and J gave up 11 bases, with 16 bases separating them. Germline V gene sequence: CDR1 SGHDN, CDR2 FVKESK. The CDR3 protein is CASSQDGARPEAFF. DNA of the CDR3: TGTGCCAGCAGCCAAGATGGGGCACGCCCAGAGGCTTTCTTT.

This rearrangement joins TRBV5-5 to TRBJ1-5; D may be TRBD1 (5 bases). Between the trimmed V and J ends, which lost 3 bases and 5 bases, there was a span of 15 bases. The CDR3 has 15 amino acids. Germline assignment: CDR1 SGHKS and CDR2 YYEKEE (reference sequence). The CDR3 loop reads CASSSDRALDQPQHF. The CDR3 coding sequence is TGTGCCAGCAGCTCAGACAGAGCCCTTGATCAGCCCCAGCATTTT.

This clonotype was counted a single time. The chain links TRBV20-1 to TRBJ2-3; D is ambiguous. The CDR3 runs 13 residues. The V and J ends lost 5 bases and 3 bases respectively, with 12 bases between them. Germline CDR1 DFQATT, CDR2 SNEGSKA (reference sequence). DNA of the CDR3: TGCAGTGCTGAGGCAACTTTTACAGATACGCAGTATTTT. Its protein product is CSAEATFTDTQYF.

This clonotype has ten or more counts. The chain carries TRBV15 and TRBJ2-1, with TRBD2 matching 8 bases. The germline V gene has CDR1 LNHNV and CDR2 YYDKDF (reference sequence). The V segment lost 0 bases and the J segment 7 bases; nucleotides outside the gene matches: 8. The CDR3 covers 16 residues. CDR3 amino acids: CATSRERAGVINEQFF. The CDR3, as DNA: TGTGCCACCAGCAGAGAGAGAGCGGGAGTTATTAATGAGCAGTTCTTC.

This chain uses TRBV7-8 with TRBJ2-1; TRBD2 aligns across 13 bases. The CDR3 length is 18 residues. The V gene end was trimmed by 0 bases and the J gene end by 2 bases; junction bases not matched to a gene: 4. In germline, CDR1 is SGHVS, CDR2 FQNEAQ. The CDR3 here is CASSLAGLAGVAYNEQFF. The CDR3 DNA reads TGTGCCAGCAGCTTAGCAGGACTAGCGGGAGTCGCCTACAATGAGCAGTTCTTC.

The chain uses TRBV27 and TRBJ1-5; weak D call: TRBD1 (6 bases). V was trimmed by 0 bases and J by 4 bases, leaving 16 bases between them. The germline gives CDR1 MNHEY, CDR2 SMNVEV (reference sequence). The CDR3 extends over 17 amino acids. CDR3 residues: CASSLSYLTGDNQPQHF. DNA for the CDR3: TGTGCCAGCAGTTTATCCTACCTGACAGGAGATAATCAGCCCCAGCATTTT.

The rearrangement uses TRBV7-3 and TRBJ1-2; 9 positions match TRBD1. V shed 5 bases, J shed 6 bases, and the junction held 7 bases outside the gene matches. There are 14 residues in the CDR3. The germline V gene has CDR1 SGHTA and CDR2 FQGTGA. The CDR3 loop reads CASSPGTGSHGYTF. The CDR3 region has the DNA TGTGCCAGCAGCCCCGGGACAGGGTCGCATGGCTACACCTTC. Drawing the rest from reference TRBV7-3 and TRBJ1-2, the complete variable domain is GAGVSQTPSNKVTEKGKYVELRCDPISGHTALYWYRQSLGQGPEFLIYFQGTGAADDSGLPNDRFFAVRPEGSVSTLKIQRTERGDSAVYLCASSPGTGSHGYTFGSGTRLTVV.

V is TRBV20-1 and J is TRBJ1-1, with no clear D. The CDR3 is 13 residues long. The V end was cut by 4 bases, the J end by 3 bases, with 12 bases between. CDR1 and CDR2 (germline): DFQATT, SNEGSKA (reference sequence). The CDR3 region has the DNA TGCAGTGCTATTTCCTGGGGAGACACTGAAGCTTTCTTT. Protein: CSAISWGDTEAFF.

The CDR3 nucleotides are TGTGCCATCAGCTGGAGCGGGGGACAGGAAAATGGGGATACGCAGTATTTT. Its protein product is CAISWSGGQENGDTQYF. The chain links TRBV10-3 to TRBJ2-3; D possibly uses TRBD1 or TRBD2 (8 bases each). The length of the CDR3 is 17 residues. V lost 6 bases and J 6 bases, leaving 25 bases between the germline ends. The germline V gene encodes CDR1 ENHRY and CDR2 SYGVKD.

The chain employs TRBV20-1 and TRBJ2-1, with D uncertain. Germline V gives CDR1 DFQATT, CDR2 SNEGSKA (reference sequence). V lost 5 bases, J lost 8 bases, and 16 bases lay in between. The CDR3 spans 13 residues. The CDR3 sequence is CSALSVAPDEQFF. The CDR3 DNA reads TGCAGTGCTTTAAGTGTGGCGCCTGATGAGCAGTTCTTC.

The V call is TRBV9, the J call TRBJ2-1; 7 bases fit TRBD1. The CDR3 totals 16 residues. Trimming removed 4 bases from V and 3 bases from J; junction bases left unmatched: 10. Germline V gene lookup returns CDR1 SGDLS and CDR2 YYNGEE. This chain's CDR3 is CASSFITGALYNEQFF. The CDR3, as DNA: TGTGCCAGCAGCTTCATTACAGGGGCGCTCTACAATGAGCAGTTCTTC.

The genes are TRBV5-4 and TRBJ2-3, with a weak D call TRBD2 (5 bases). CDR3 size: 15 residues. Germline V CDR1 and CDR2: SGHNT, YYREEE (reference sequence). Between the trimmed V and J ends, which lost 6 bases and 2 bases, there was a span of 16 bases. CDR3 residues: CASTPGGPFTDTQYF. CDR3 nucleotides: TGTGCCAGCACCCCCGGAGGCCCTTTCACAGATACGCAGTATTTT.

This clonotype was detected only once. V gene TRBV4-1 combines with J gene TRBJ2-1; TRBD2 might be the D (5 bases). The end of the DNA is better explained by TRBJ2-7, so the J call may be wrong. Germline CDR1 and CDR2: MGHRA and YSYEKL. The CDR3 sequence is 17 residues long. CDR3 loop: CASSQRTSPSSYNEQYF. For the CDR3, the DNA is TGCGCCAGCAGCCAAAGGACTTCCCCTAGCTCCTACAATGAGCAGTACTTC.

V and J are TRBV5-1 and TRBJ2-3; D is uncertain. The CDR3 is 15 amino acids. The V end was cut by 0 bases, the J end by 2 bases, with 10 bases between. Per the germline V gene, CDR1 is SGHRS and CDR2 is YFSETQ. CDR3 DNA sequence: TGCGCCAGCAGCTTGGTGGACGCACCCACAGATACGCAGTATTTT. Protein product: CASSLVDAPTDTQYF.